This T cell receptor (beta chain) came from a study of T-cell memory formation after mild COVID-19. TCRdb independently ran MiXCR on the 5' RACE reads; one entry per CDR3 protein. This sample yields around 100,000 distinct CDR3 sequences, of which about a fifth are seen a single time; 41% belongs to the top ten. From germline, CDR1 is SGDLS and CDR2 YYNGEE. V gave up 0 bases and J gave up 6 bases, with 18 bases separating them. This CDR3 comprises 16 residues. This clonotype came up a few times. Sequenced material: PBMCs or a T cell subset sorted from them (not recorded which). The receptor was isolated from a man aged 18 to 29 who had mild COVID-19 (a few samples of this study predate the infection). Cell type and time point are not known. The J gene is TRBJ1-1, the V gene TRBV9, with unresolved D. The DNA of the CDR3 is TGTGCCAGCAGCGTAGCTCTATACGCGACACGGGCTGAAGCTTTCTTT. Its protein is CASSVALYATRAEAFF.